This T cell receptor (beta chain) came from a study of cytomegalovirus exposure and HLA in healthy donors. The PCR had 60 Vbeta and 13 Jbeta primers. This table comes from immunoSEQ multiplex PCR, and its TCRdb copy is limited to in-frame clones, with some not included. The sample lists roughly 150,000 clones; approximately 71% were seen once. This clone occurred a few times. This CDR3 comprises 14 residues. Germline V gene data show CDR1 as SNHLY and CDR2 as FYNNEI. Trimming removed 11 bases at V and 4 bases at J, with 18 bases between. The TCR originated in a man in his thirties or forties in good health and CMV-seronegative. Source material: PBMCs. The chain combines TRBV2 with TRBJ1-5, with D maybe TRBD1 (6 bases). CDR3 DNA: TGTGCCGGAGGACAGTCCCTTGGGAATCAGCCCCAGCATTTT. This sequence encodes CAGGQSLGNQPQHF.